This T cell receptor (beta chain) was identified in a study of cytomegalovirus exposure and HLA in healthy donors. This PCR relied on a set of 60 Vbeta primers and 13 Jbeta primers. The method was immunoSEQ multiplex PCR; TCRdb's version includes in-frame clones alone and lacks a portion of them. The table includes 150,000 to 200,000 clones, approximately 86% detected once. There are 17 residues in the CDR3. Germline V gene lookup returns CDR1 LNHDA and CDR2 SQIVND (reference sequence). The V segment lost 4 bases and the J segment 4 bases; nucleotides outside the gene matches: 13. The receptor's source is a woman between 18 and 29 years old in good health and CMV-seronegative. The chain links TRBV19 to TRBJ1-2; 9 bases are a match to TRBD1. The material sequenced was PBMCs. The CDR3 DNA sequence: TGTGCCAGTAGTACACAGACAGGGGGAGTCTACGGCTATGGCTACACCTTC. Its protein is CASSTQTGGVYGYGYTF.